The 8 T cell receptor beta chains presented below share a single source sample, sequenced in a study of T cell changes during pregnancy in multiple sclerosis. Only in-frame clones appear in the TCRdb table, and some are missing; sequencing was by immunoSEQ multiplex PCR. The sample has tens of thousands of clones, more than 90% seen once. The sequencing used peripheral blood, collected in the first trimester of pregnancy. The receptors were sampled from a female donor with multiple sclerosis, enrolled in a pregnancy study.

The gene calls are TRBV5-1 and TRBJ1-1; D is possibly TRBD1 (5 bases). The length of the CDR3 is 15 residues. V dropped 3 bases and J dropped 1 base, with 13 bases sitting between them. In germline, CDR1 is SGHRS, CDR2 YFSETQ. CDR3 residues: CASSSRTGGNTEAFF. CDR3 coding DNA: TGCGCCAGCAGCTCTCGGACGGGGGGGAACACTGAAGCTTTCTTT.

This clone was recorded a few times. The chain couples TRBV20-1 to TRBJ1-2, with 7 bases matching TRBD1. CDR1 is DFQATT, CDR2 SNEGSKA, per germline (reference sequence). The V and J ends lost 3 bases and 8 bases, in that order; junction bases with no gene match: 3. CDR3 length equals 11 residues. The CDR3 DNA reads as TGCAGTGCTAGGCAGGGGGAAGGCTACACCTTC. This codes for CSARQGEGYTF.

The CDR3 DNA reads TGTGCCAGCAGTGGTACCGCTAGCGGGAGGGCCTCCCCTTACGAGCAGTACTTC. Residues: CASSGTASGRASPYEQYF. The V gene is TRBV2, the J gene TRBJ2-7; 12 bases align to TRBD2. The trim removed 4 bases at V and 4 bases at J, leaving 14 bases unmatched. The length of the CDR3 is 18 residues. Per the germline V gene, CDR1 is SNHLY and CDR2 is FYNNEI.

The chain carries TRBV27 and TRBJ2-3, with D possibly matching TRBD2 (5 bases). Looked up from germline, CDR1 is MNHEY and CDR2 is SMNVEV (reference sequence). CDR3 size: 13 residues. The V end lost 6 bases, the J end lost 3 bases, and 10 bases lay between the germline ends. The CDR3 DNA reads TGTGCCAGCAGCCTGGGGAGAACAGATACGCAGTATTTT. This encodes CASSLGRTDTQYF.

The rearrangement joins TRBV5-5 to TRBJ1-1; 9 bases agree with TRBD1. The germline V gene has CDR1 SGHKS and CDR2 YYEKEE (reference sequence). This CDR3 is 14 amino acids long. With V trimmed by 0 bases and J by 11 bases, 8 bases remained unmatched. The CDR3 DNA sequence: TGTGCCAGCAGCTTGGGGATGGTAGGGACAGGGGCTTTCTTT. Its protein product is CASSLGMVGTGAFF.

This chain uses TRBV4-2 with TRBJ2-3, with 9 positions matching TRBD2. V shed 7 bases, J shed 6 bases, and the junction held 11 bases outside the gene matches. The CDR3 is 15 residues long. Germline lookup yields CDR1 LGHNA and CDR2 YNFKEQ. The DNA for the CDR3 is TGTGCCAGCACCCTACTAGCGGGTGATTCGGATACGCAGTATTTT. It translates to CASTLLAGDSDTQYF.

The gene calls are TRBV4-1 and TRBJ2-1; the D gene is possibly TRBD1 (5 bases). V lost 6 bases and J 9 bases, leaving 27 bases between the germline ends. CDR1 is MGHRA and CDR2 is YSYEKL in the germline V gene. CDR3 length: 17 amino acids. The CDR3: CASRWMGQANSQGEQFF. In DNA, the CDR3 is TGCGCCAGCAGGTGGATGGGGCAGGCCAATTCCCAGGGTGAGCAGTTCTTC.

The chain joins TRBV28 to TRBJ1-1, with D possibly TRBD1 on 6 matching bases. Trimming left V 4 bases short and J 7 bases short, with 16 bases between. CDR1 is MDHEN, CDR2 SYDVKM, per germline. This CDR3 is 14 amino acids long. The CDR3 region has the DNA TGTGCCAGCAGTTCCCACGGACAGAGGCTTGAAGCTTTCTTT. It specifies CASSSHGQRLEAFF.